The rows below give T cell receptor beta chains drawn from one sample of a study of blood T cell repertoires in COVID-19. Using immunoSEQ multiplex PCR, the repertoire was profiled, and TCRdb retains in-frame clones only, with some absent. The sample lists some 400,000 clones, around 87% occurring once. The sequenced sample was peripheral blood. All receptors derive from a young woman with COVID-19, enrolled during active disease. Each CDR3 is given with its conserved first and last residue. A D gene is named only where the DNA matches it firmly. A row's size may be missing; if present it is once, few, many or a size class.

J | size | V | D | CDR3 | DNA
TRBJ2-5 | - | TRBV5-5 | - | CASSLGDSGSQETQYF | TGTGCCAGCAGCTTGGGTGACTCGGGGAGCCAAGAGACCCAGTACTTC
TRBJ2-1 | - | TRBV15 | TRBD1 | CATSRDLLDRGQFF | TGTGCCACCAGCAGAGATCTCTTAGACAGGGGGCAGTTCTTC
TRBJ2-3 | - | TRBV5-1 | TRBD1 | CASDRGGTDTQYF | TGCGCCAGTGACAGGGGTGGGACAGATACGCAGTATTTT
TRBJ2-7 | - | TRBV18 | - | CASSPLHRGKTYEQYF | TGTGCCAGCTCACCACTTCATAGGGGGAAAACCTACGAGCAGTACTTC
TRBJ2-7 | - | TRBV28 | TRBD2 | CASSFMTSGNYEQYF | TGTGCCAGCAGTTTTATGACTAGCGGGAACTACGAGCAGTACTTC
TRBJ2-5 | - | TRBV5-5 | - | CASSNQWASETQYF | TGTGCCAGCAGCAATCAATGGGCGTCGGAGACCCAGTACTTC
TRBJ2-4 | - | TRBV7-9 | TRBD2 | CASSPGTSGIGNIQYF | TGTGCCAGCAGCCCAGGGACTAGCGGGATTGGAAACATTCAGTACTTC
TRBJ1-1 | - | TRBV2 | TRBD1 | CASNGQEGDEAFF | TGTGCCAGCAACGGACAGGAAGGAGATGAAGCTTTCTTT
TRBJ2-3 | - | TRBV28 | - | CASSLIQLSTDTQYF | TGTGCCAGCAGTTTAATACAGCTTAGCACAGATACGCAGTATTTT
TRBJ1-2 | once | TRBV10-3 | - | CAISPGGREDYGYTF | TGTGCCATCAGTCCCGGGGGGCGGGAGGACTATGGCTACACCTTC
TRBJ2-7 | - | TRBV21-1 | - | CASPGQGYEQYF | TGTGCCAGCCCGGGACAGGGCTACGAGCAGTACTTC
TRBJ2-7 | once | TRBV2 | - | CASSTLAYEQYF | TGTGCCAGCAGTACGCTAGCCTACGAGCAGTACTTC
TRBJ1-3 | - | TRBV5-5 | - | CASSSLRSISGNTIYF | TGTGCCAGCAGCTCCCTTCGGTCAATCTCTGGAAACACCATATATTTT
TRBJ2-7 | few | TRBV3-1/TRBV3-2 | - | CASSQSDKYEQYF | TGTGCCAGCAGCCAGTCGGACAAGTACGAGCAGTACTTC
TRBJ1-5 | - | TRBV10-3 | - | CAISPSLNQPQHF | TGTGCCATCAGCCCAAGCCTGAATCAGCCCCAGCATTTT
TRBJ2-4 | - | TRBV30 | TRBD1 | CAWSAQGTGRNIQYF | TGTGCCTGGAGTGCACAGGGGACGGGCCGAAACATTCAGTACTTC
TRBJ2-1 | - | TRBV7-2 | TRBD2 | CASSPGLVSYNEQFF | TGTGCCAGCAGCCCAGGACTAGTCTCCTACAATGAGCAGTTCTTC
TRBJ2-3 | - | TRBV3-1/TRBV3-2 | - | CASSQGLAYTDTQYF | TGTGCCAGCAGCCAAGGTCTAGCCTACACAGATACGCAGTATTTT
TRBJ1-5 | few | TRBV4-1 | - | CASSQVRGPHQPQHF | TGCGCCAGCAGCCAAGTTAGGGGCCCCCATCAGCCCCAGCATTTT
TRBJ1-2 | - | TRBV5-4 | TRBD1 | CASSLSGQGGYGYTF | TGTGCCAGCAGCTTGTCGGGACAGGGGGGATATGGCTACACCTTC
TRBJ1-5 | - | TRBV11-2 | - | CASSLDTHQPQHF | TGTGCCAGCAGCCTGGACACCCATCAGCCCCAGCATTTT
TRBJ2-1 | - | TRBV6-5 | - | CASTPFAANNEQFF | TGTGCCAGCACGCCTTTCGCAGCGAACAATGAGCAGTTCTTC
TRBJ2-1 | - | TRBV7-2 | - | CASSSRVGGYNEQFF | TGTGCCAGCAGCTCTCGGGTAGGCGGCTACAATGAGCAGTTCTTC
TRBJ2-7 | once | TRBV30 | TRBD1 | CASGTGTYEQYF | TGTGCCTCCGGGACAGGGACCTACGAGCAGTACTTC
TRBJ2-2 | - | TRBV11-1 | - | CASSATSLELFF | TGTGCCAGCAGCGCAACTAGCCTGGAGCTGTTTTTT
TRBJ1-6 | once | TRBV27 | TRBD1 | CASSPRTGEASPLHF | TGTGCCAGCAGTCCTCGGACAGGGGAGGCTTCACCCCTCCACTTT
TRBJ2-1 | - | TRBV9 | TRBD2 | CASSVGKAGGLDEQFF | TGTGCCAGCAGCGTAGGTAAAGCGGGAGGGTTGGATGAGCAGTTCTTC
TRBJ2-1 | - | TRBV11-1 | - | CASSLGTQSNEQFF | TGTGCCAGCAGCTTGGGGACTCAATCCAATGAGCAGTTCTTC
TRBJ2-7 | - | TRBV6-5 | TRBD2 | CASSYPSGNGQYF | TGTGCCAGCAGTTACCCTAGCGGGAACGGGCAGTACTTC
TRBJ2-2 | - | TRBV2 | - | CASSEVGGVPTGELFF | TGTGCCAGCAGTGAGGTGGGTGGAGTACCAACCGGGGAGCTGTTTTTT
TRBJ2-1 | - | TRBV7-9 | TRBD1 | CASSPGQGGYNVEQFF | TGTGCCAGCAGCCCTGGACAGGGGGGCTACAATGTTGAGCAGTTCTTC
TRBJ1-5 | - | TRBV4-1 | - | CASSLTGHSNQPQHF | TGCGCCAGCAGTCTCACAGGTCATAGCAATCAGCCCCAGCATTTT
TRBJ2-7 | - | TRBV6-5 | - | CASSYSRAPYEQYF | TGTGCCAGCAGTTACTCCCGAGCCCCCTACGAGCAGTACTTC
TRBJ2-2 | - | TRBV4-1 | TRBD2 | CASSQDRGLAGENTGELFF | TGCGCCAGCAGCCAAGATAGGGGGCTAGCGGGAGAGAACACCGGGGAGCTGTTTTTT
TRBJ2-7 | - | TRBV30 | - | CAWSSPGPQQYF | TGTGCCTGGAGTTCCCCAGGGCCCCAGCAGTACTTC
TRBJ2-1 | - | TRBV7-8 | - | CASSQPRETGAYNEQFF | TGTGCCAGCAGCCAACCGCGGGAGACAGGGGCCTACAATGAGCAGTTCTTC
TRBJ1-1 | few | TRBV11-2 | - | CASSFNRDTEAFF | TGTGCCAGCAGCTTCAACAGGGACACTGAAGCTTTCTTT
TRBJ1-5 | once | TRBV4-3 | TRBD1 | CASRCTGTGDNQPQHF | TGCGCCAGCAGGTGTACCGGGACAGGGGACAATCAGCCCCAGCATTTT
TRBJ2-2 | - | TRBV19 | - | CASSIPTGELFF | TGTGCCAGTAGTATCCCTACCGGGGAGCTGTTTTTT
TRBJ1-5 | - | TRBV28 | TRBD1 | CASHQFRDRGGQPQHF | TGTGCCAGTCACCAATTCCGGGACAGGGGCGGTCAGCCCCAGCATTTT